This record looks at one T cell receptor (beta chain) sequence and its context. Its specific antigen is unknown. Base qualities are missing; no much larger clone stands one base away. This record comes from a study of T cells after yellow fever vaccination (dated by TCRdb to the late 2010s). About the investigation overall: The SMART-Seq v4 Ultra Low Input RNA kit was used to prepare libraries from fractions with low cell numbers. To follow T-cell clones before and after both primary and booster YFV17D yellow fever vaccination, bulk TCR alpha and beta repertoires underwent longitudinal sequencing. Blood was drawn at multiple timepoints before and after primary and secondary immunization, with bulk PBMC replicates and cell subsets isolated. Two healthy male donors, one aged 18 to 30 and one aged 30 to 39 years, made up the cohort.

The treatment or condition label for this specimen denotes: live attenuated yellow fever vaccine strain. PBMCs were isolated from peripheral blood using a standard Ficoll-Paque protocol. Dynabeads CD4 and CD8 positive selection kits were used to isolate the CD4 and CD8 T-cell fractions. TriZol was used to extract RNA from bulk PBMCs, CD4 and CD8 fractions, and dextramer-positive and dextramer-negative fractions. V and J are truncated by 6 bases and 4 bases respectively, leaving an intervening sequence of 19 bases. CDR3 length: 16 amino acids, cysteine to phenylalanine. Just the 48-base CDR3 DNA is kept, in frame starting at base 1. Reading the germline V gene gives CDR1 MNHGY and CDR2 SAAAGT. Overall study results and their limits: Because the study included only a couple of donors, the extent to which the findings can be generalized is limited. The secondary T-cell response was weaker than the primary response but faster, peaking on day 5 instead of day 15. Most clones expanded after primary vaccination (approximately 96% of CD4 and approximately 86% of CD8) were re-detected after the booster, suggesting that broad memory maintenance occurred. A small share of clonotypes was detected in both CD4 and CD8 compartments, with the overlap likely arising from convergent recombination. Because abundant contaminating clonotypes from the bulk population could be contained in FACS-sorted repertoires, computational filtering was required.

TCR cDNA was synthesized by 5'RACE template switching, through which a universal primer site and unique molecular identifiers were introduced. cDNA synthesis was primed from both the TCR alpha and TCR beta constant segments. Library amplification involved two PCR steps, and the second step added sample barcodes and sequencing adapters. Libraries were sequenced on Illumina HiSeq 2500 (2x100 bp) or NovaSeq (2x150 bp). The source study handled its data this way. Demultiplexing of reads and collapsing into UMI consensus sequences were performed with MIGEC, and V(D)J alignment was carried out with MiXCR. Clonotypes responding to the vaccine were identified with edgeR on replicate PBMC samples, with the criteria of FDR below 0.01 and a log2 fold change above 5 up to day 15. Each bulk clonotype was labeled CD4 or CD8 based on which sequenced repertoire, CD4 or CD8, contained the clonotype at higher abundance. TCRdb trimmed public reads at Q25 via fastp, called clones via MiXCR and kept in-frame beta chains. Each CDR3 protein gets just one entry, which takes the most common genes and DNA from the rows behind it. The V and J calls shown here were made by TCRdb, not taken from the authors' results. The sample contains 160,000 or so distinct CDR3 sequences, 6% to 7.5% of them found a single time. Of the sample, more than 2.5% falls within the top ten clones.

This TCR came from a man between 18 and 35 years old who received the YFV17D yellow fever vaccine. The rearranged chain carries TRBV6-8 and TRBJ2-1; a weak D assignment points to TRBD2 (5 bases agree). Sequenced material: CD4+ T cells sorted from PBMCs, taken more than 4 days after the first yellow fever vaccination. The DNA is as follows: TGTGCCAGCAGCCACCCTAGCCCCCGTACGTACAATGAGCAGTTCTTC. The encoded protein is CASSHPSPRTYNEQFF.